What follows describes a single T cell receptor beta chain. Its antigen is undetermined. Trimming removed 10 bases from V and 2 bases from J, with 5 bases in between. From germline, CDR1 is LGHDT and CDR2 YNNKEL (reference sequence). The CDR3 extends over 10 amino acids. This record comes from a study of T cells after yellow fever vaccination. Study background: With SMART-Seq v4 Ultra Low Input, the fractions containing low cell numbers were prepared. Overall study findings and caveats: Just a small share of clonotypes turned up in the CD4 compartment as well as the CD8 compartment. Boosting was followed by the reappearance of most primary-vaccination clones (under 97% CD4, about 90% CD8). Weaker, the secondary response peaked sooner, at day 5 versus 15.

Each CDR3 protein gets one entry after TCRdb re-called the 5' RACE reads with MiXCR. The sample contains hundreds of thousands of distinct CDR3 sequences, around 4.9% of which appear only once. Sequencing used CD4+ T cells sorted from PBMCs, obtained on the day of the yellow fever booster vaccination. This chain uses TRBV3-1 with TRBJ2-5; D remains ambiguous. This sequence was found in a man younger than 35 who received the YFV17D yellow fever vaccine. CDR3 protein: CATEQETQYF. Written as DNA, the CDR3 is TGTGCCACCGAACAAGAGACCCAGTACTTC.